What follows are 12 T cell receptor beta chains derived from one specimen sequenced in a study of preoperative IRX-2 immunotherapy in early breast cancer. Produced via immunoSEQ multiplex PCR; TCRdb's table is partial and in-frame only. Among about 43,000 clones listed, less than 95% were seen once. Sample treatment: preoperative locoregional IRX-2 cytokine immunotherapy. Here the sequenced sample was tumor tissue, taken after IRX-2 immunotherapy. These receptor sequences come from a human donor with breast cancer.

The chain's CDR3 is CATSGGTGELFF. Here the CDR3 DNA reads TGTGCCACCAGCGGGGGGACCGGGGAGCTGTTTTTT. The chain combines TRBV15 with TRBJ2-2, with D perhaps TRBD2 (6 bases). From germline, CDR1 is LNHNV and CDR2 YYDKDF (reference sequence). This CDR3 has 12 amino acids. V was shortened by 5 bases and J by 5 bases, with 6 bases between the two germline ends.

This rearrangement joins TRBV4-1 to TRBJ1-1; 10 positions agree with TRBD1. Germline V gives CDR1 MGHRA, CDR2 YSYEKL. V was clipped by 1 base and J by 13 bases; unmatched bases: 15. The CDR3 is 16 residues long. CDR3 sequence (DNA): TGCGCCAGCAGCCAAGCTTTAGGGGGGACAGGGGCCCTCGGTTTCTTT. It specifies CASSQALGGTGALGFF.

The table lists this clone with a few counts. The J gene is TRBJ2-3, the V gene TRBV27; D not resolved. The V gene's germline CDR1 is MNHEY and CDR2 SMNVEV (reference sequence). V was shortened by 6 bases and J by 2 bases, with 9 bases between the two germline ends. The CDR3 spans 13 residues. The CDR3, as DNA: TGTGCCAGCAGGGATCACGTCACAGATACGCAGTATTTT. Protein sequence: CASRDHVTDTQYF.

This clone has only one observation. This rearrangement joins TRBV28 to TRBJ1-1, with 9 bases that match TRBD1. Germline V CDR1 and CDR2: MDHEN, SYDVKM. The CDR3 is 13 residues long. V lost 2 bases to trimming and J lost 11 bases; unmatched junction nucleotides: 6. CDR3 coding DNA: TGTGCCAGCAGTTTACCCCGGACAGGGGAGGCTTTCTTT. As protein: CASSLPRTGEAFF.

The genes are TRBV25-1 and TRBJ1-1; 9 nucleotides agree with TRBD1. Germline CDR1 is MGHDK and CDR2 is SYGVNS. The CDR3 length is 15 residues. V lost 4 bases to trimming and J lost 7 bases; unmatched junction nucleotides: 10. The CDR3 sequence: CASSGRDRVSGEAFF. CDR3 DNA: TGTGCCAGCAGTGGCCGGGACAGGGTTAGTGGTGAAGCTTTCTTT.

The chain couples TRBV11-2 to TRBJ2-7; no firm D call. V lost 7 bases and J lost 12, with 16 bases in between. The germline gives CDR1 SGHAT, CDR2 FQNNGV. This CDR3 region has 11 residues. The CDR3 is CASTQRAVLYF. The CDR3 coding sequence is TGTGCCAGCACCCAAAGGGCGGTACTGTACTTC. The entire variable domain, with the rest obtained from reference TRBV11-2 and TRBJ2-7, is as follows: EAGVAQSPRYKIIEKRQSVAFWCNPISGHATLYWYQQILGQGPKLLIQFQNNGVVDDSQLPKDRFSAERLKGVDSTLKIQPAKLEDSAVYLCASTQRAVLYFGPGTRLTVT.

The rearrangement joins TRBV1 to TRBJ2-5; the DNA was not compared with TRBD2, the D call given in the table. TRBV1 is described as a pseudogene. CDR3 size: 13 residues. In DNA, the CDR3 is TGCACCAGCATGGCAGGGAGGGAAGAGACCCAGTACTTC. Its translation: CTSMAGREETQYF.

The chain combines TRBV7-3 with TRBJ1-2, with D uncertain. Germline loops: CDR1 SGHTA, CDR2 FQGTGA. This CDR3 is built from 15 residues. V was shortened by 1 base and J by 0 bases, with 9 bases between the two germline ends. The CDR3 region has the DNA TGTGCCAGCAGCTTAAGTGCAGACTCTAACTATGGCTACACCTTC. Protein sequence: CASSLSADSNYGYTF.

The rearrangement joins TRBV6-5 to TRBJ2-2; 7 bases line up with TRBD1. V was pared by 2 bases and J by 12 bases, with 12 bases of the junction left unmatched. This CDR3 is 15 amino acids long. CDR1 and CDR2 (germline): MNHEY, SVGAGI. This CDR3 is CASSYLDRVEKKLFF. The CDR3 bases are TGTGCCAGCAGTTACCTTGACAGGGTTGAAAAAAAGCTGTTTTTT.

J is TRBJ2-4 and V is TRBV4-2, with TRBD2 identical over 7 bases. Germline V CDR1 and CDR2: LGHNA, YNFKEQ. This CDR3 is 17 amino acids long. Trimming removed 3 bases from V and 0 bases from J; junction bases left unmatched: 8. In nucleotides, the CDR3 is TGTGCCAGCAGCCAGGATCGAGCGGGGCTAGCCAAAAACATTCAGTACTTC. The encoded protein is CASSQDRAGLAKNIQYF.

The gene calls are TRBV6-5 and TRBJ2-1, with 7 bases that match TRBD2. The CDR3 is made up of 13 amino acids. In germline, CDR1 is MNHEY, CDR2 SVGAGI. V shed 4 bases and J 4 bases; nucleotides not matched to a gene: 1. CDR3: CASSSSGYNEQFF. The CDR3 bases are TGTGCCAGCAGTTCTAGCGGATACAATGAGCAGTTCTTC.

The DNA for the CDR3 is TGTGCCAGCAGCTCCCGGGACAGGGGCCTCACCTACGAGCAGTACTTC. Translated: CASSSRDRGLTYEQYF. The chain joins TRBV7-8 to TRBJ2-7, with 10 bases that match TRBD1. J gave up 2 bases and V 4 bases, and 8 bases lay outside the gene matches. The CDR3 length is 16 residues. Germline assignment: CDR1 SGHVS and CDR2 FQNEAQ. Full variable domain (rest looked up from reference TRBV7-8 and TRBJ2-7): GAGVSQSPRYKVAKRGQDVALRCDPISGHVSLFWYQQALGQGPEFLTYFQNEAQLDKSGLPSDRFFAERPEGSVSTLKIQRTQQEDSAVYLCASSSRDRGLTYEQYFGPGTRLTVT.